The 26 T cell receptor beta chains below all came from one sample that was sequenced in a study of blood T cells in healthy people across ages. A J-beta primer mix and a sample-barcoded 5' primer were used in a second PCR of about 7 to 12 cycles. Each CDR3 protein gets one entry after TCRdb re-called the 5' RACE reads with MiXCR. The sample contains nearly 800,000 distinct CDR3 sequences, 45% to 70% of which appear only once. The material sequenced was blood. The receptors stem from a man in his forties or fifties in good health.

CDR3 sequence reads: CASSPSNIQYF. The CDR3 nucleotides are TGTGCCAGCAGTCCTTCGAACATTCAGTACTTC. This chain joins TRBV12-3 or TRBV12-4 and TRBJ2-4; no definite D call. The CDR3 runs 11 residues. The ends were cut back, 5 bases at V and 7 bases at J, with 6 bases in the middle.

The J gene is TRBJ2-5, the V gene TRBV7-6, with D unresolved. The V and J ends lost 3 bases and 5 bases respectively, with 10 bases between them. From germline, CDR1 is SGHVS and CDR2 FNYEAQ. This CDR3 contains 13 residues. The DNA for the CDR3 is TGTGCCAGCAGCTTTGAAAATGGGGAGACCCAGTACTTC. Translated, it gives CASSFENGETQYF.

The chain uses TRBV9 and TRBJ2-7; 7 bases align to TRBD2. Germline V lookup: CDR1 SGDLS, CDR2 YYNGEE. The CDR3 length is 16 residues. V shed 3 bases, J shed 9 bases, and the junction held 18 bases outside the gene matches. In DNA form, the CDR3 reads TGTGCCAGCAGCGCCTCTATACGAGCGGGGAAACTCGGGCAGTACTTC. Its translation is CASSASIRAGKLGQYF.

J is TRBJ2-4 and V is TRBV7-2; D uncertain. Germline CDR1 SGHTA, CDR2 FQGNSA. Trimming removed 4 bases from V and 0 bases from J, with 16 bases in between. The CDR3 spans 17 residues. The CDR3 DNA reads TGTGCCAGCAGCTCCCCAGACAACCAGCTAGCCAAAAACATTCAGTACTTC. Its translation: CASSSPDNQLAKNIQYF.

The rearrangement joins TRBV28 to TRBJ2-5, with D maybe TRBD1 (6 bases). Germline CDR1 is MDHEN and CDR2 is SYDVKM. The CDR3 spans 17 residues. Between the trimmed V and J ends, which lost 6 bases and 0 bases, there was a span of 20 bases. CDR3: CASSPGTPSLYQETQYF. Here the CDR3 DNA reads TGTGCCAGCAGCCCAGGGACACCCTCCCTGTACCAAGAGACCCAGTACTTC.

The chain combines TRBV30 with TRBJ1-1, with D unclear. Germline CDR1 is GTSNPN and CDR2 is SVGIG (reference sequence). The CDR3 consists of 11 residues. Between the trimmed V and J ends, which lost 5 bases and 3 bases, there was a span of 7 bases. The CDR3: CAWGSYTEAFF. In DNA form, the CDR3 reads TGTGCCTGGGGGAGCTACACTGAAGCTTTCTTT.

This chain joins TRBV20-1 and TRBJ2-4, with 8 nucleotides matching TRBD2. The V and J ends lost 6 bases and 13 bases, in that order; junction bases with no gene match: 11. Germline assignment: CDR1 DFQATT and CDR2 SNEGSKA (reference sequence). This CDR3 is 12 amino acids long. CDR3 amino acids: CSARIRGGGQYF. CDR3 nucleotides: TGCAGTGCCCGAATTAGGGGCGGGGGGCAGTACTTC.

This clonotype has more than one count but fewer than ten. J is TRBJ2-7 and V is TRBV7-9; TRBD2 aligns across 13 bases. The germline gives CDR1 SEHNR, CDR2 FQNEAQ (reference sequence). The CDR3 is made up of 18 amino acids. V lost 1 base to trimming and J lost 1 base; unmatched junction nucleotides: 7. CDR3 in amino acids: CASSLGGATSGRSYEQYF. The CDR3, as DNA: TGTGCCAGCAGCTTAGGTGGTGCGACTAGCGGGAGGTCCTACGAGCAGTACTTC.

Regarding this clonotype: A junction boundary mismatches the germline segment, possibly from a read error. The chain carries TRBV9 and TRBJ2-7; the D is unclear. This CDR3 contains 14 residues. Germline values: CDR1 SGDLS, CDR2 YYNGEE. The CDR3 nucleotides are TGTGCCAGCAGCCCTCTGGCATCCTCCCACGAGCAGTACTTC. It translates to CASSPLASSHEQYF.

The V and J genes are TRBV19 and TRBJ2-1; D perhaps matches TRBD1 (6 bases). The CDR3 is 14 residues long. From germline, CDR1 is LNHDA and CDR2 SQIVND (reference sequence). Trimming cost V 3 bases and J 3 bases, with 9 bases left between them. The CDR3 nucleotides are TGTGCCAGTAGTATTCAGGGGCTCTACAATGAGCAGTTCTTC. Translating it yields CASSIQGLYNEQFF.

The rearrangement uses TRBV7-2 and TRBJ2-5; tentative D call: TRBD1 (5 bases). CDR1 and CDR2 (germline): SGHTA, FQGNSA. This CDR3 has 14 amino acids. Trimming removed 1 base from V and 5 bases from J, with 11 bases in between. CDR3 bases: TGTGCCAGCAGCTTAGGGACACCGCCCGAGACCCAGTACTTC. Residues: CASSLGTPPETQYF. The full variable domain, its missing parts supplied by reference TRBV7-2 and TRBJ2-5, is GAGVSQSPSNKVTEKGKDVELRCDPISGHTALYWYRQSLGQGLEFLIYFQGNSAPDKSGLPSDRFSAERTGGSVSTLTIQRTQQEDSAVYLCASSLGTPPETQYFGPGTRLLVL.

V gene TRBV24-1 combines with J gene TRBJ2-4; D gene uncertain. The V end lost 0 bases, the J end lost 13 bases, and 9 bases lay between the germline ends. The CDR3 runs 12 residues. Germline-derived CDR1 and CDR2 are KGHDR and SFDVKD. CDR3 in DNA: TGTGCCACCAGTGATTTGGGGGAAGAGCAGTACTTC. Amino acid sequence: CATSDLGEEQYF.

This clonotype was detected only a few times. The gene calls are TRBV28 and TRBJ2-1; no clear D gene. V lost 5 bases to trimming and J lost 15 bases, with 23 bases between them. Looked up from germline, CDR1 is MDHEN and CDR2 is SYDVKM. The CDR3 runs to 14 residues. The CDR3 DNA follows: TGTGCCAGCAGTCATCCCCCGTATCCGGAGTTGAGGTTCTTC. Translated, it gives CASSHPPYPELRFF.

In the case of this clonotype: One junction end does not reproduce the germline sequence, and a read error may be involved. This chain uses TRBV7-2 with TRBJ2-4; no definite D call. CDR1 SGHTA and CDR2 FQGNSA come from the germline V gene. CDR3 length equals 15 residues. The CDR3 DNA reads TGCGCCAGCAGCTTGAACTTACTAGCCAAAAACATTCAGTACTTC. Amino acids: CASSLNLLAKNIQYF.

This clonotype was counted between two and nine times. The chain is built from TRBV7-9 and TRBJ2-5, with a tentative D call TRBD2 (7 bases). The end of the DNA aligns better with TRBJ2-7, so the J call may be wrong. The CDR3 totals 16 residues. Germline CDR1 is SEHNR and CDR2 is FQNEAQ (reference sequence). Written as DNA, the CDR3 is TGTGCCAGCAGCTGGTTGGGGGGGGACATCGGTGGCGAGCAGTACTTC. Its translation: CASSWLGGDIGGEQYF.

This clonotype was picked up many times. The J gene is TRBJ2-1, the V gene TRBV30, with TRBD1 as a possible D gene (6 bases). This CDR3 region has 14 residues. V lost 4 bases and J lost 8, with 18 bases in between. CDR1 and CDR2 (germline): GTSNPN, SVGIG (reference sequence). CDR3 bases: TGTGCCTGGAAATTCGCCAGGGGACGGGATGAGCAGTTCTTC. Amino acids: CAWKFARGRDEQFF.

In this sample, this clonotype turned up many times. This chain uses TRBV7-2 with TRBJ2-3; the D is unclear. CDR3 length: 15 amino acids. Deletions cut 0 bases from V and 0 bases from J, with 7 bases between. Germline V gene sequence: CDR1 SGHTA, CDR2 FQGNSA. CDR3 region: CASSLAAGSTDTQYF. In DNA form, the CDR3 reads TGTGCCAGCAGCTTAGCGGCAGGCAGCACAGATACGCAGTATTTT.

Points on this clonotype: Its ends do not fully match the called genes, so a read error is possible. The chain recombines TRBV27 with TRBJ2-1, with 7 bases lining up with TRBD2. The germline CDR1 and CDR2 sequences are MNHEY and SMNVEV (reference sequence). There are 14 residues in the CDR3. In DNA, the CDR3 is TGTACCAGCATGGGGGGGAGCTCCTACAATGAGCAGTTCTTC. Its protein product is CTSMGGSSYNEQFF.

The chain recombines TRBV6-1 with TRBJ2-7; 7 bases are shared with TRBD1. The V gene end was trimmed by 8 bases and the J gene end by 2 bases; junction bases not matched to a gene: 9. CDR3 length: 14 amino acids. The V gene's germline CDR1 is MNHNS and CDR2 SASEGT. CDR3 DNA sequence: TGTGCCAGCTCGGGGACAGTAAGCCCCTACGAGCAGTACTTC. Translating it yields CASSGTVSPYEQYF.

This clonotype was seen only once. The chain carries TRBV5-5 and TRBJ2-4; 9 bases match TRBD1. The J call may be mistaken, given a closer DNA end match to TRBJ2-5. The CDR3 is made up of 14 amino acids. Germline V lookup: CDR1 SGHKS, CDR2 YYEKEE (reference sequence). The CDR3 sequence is CASIPGQGPETQYF. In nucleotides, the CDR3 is TGTGCCAGCATCCCCGGACAGGGGCCAGAGACCCAGTACTTC.

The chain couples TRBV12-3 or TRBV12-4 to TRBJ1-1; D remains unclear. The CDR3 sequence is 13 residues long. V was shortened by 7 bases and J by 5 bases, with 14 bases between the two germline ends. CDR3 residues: CASNPAAETEAFF. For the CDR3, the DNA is TGTGCCAGCAACCCCGCGGCGGAAACTGAAGCTTTCTTT.

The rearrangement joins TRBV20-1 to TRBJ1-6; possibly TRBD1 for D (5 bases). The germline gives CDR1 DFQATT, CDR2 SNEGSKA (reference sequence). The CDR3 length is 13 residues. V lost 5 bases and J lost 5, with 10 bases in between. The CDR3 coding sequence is TGCAGTGCTCCGGACACGGATAATTCACCCCTCCACTTT. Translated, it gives CSAPDTDNSPLHF.

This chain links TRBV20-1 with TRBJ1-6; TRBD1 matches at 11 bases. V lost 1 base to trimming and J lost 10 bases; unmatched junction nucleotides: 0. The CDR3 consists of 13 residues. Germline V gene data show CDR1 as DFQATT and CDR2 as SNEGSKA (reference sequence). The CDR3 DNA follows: TGCAGTGCTAGAGGGGACAGGGGGTCACCCCTCCACTTT. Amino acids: CSARGDRGSPLHF.

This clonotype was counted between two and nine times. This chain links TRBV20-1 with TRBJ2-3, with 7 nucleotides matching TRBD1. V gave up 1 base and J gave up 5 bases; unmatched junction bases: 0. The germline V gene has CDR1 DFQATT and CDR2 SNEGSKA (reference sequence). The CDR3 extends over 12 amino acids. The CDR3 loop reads CSARAGGDTQYF. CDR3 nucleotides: TGCAGTGCTAGAGCAGGGGGAGATACGCAGTATTTT.

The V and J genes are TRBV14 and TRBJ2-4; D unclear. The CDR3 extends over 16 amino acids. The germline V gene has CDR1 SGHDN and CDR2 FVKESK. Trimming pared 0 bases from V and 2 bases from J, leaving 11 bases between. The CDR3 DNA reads TGTGCCAGCAGCCAAGATCCAGCGTTCCCCAAAAACATTCAGTACTTC. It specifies CASSQDPAFPKNIQYF.

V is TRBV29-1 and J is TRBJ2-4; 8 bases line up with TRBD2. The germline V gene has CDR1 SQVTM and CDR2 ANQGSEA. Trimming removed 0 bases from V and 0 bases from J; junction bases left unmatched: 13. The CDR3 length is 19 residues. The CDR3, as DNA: TGCAGCGTTGAAGATAGAGACGGGAGGGATTTCTTAGCCAAAAACATTCAGTACTTC. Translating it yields CSVEDRDGRDFLAKNIQYF.